This TCR beta chain was recovered during a study of shared clonotypes between healthy human individuals. Study details: The study used three CD4 naive, three CD4 memory, two CD8 naive and one CD8 memory plate per donor.

As originally analysed: As immunoSEQ supplied junction-only sequences (without quality scores), filtering differed. TCRdb's copy holds only in-frame clones and misses some; the assay was immunoSEQ multiplex PCR. V, J and clone size are taken as reported in that table, and D and trimming were inferred from the DNA itself. This sample has some 2 million clones, with 90% to 95% found just once. The CDR3 is 14 residues long. Trimming cost V 4 bases and J 5 bases; bases outside gene matches: 5. Germline assignment: CDR1 SGHRS and CDR2 YFSETQ. V is TRBV5-1 and J is TRBJ2-7; 11 nucleotides line up with TRBD1. Sample: naive CD4+ T cells sorted from blood. Subset reported: CD45RA+ positively selected. The clonotype was recovered from a man between 18 and 29 years old in good health. The CDR3 nucleotides read TGCGCCAGCAGCGGCGGACAGGGGGCCCACGAGCAGTACTTC. Translation gives CASSGGQGAHEQYF.